Described below is a single T cell receptor (beta chain) sequence and its context. Its antigen is unidentified. In the PCR, 60 Vbeta and 13 Jbeta primers were used. The table came from immunoSEQ multiplex PCR; TCRdb's copy has only in-frame clones and leaves some out. The sample has more than 90,000 clones; about 70% are singletons. The data belong to a study of cytomegalovirus exposure and HLA in healthy donors. Study outcomes and limitations: A later analysis linked a missense DCLRE1C variant to TCR beta V- and J-gene trimming. Being productive about 87% or about 30% of the time was typical of most TCR beta V segments in an earlier analysis.

The V gene lost 3 bases and the J gene lost 6 bases, with 9 bases spanning the gap. The CDR3 consists of 13 residues. Germline CDR1 is SGHRS and CDR2 is YFSETQ. The chain employs TRBV5-1 and TRBJ1-4, with D maybe TRBD1 (5 bases). The specimen was PBMCs. The sequence derives from a human donor in good health. CDR3 amino acids: CASSSRGDEKLFF. The CDR3 nucleotides read TGCGCCAGCAGCTCACGGGGGGATGAAAAACTGTTTTTT.